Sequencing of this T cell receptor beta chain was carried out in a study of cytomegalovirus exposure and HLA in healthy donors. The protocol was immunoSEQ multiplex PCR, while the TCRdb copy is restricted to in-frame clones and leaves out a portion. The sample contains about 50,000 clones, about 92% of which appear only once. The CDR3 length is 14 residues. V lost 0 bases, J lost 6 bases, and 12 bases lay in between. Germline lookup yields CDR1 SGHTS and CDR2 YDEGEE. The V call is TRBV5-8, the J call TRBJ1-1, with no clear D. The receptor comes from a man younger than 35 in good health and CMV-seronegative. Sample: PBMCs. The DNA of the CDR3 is TGTGCCAGCAGCTTGGCGGCGGAGGCCCCTGAAGCTTTCTTT. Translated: CASSLAAEAPEAFF.